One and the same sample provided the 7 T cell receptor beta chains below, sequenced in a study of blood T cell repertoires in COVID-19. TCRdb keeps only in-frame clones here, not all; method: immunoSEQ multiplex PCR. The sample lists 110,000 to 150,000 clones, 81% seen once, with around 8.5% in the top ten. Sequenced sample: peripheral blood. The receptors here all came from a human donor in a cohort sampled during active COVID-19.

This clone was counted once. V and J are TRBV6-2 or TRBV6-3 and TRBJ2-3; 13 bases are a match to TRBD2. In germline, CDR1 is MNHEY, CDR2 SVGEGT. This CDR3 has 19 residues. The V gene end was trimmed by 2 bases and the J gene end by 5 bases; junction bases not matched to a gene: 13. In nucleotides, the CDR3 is TGTGCCAGCAGTTACGCGGGGACTAGCGGGACTCCCAGGGTAGATACGCAGTATTTT. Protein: CASSYAGTSGTPRVDTQYF.

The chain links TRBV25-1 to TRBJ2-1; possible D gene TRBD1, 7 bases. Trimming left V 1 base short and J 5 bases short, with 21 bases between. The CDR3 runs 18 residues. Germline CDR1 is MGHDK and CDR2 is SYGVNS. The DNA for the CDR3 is TGTGCCAGCAGTGAATCCGGAGGGAGACAGGGTCGCAACAATGAGCAGTTCTTC. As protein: CASSESGGRQGRNNEQFF. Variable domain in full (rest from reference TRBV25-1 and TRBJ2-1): EADIYQTPRYLVIGTGKKITLECSQTMGHDKMYWYQQDPGMELHLIHYSYGVNSTEKGDLSSESTVSRIRTEHFPLTLESARPSHTSQYLCASSESGGRQGRNNEQFFGPGTRLTVL.

CDR3 sequence (DNA): TGTGCCAGCAGCTTGCTCGGCGGGGAGGATACGCAGTATTTT. It encodes CASSLLGGEDTQYF. The rearrangement uses TRBV5-6 and TRBJ2-3, with TRBD2 as a possible D gene (6 bases). This CDR3 region has 14 residues. V gave up 1 base and J gave up 6 bases, with 12 bases separating them. Germline lookup yields CDR1 SGHDT and CDR2 YYEEEE.

For the CDR3, the DNA is TGTGCCAGCAGCGTAGGCGGGACCCTTAATGAGCAGTTCTTC. This encodes CASSVGGTLNEQFF. The gene calls are TRBV9 and TRBJ2-1, with D possibly matching TRBD2 (6 bases). The CDR3 runs to 14 residues. The V gene lost 0 bases and the J gene lost 7 bases, with 11 bases spanning the gap. Per germline, CDR1 SGDLS and CDR2 YYNGEE. The full variable domain, completed using reference TRBV9 and TRBJ2-1, is DSGVTQTPKHLITATGQRVTLRCSPRSGDLSVYWYQQSLDQGLQFLIQYYNGEERAKGNILERFSAQQFPDLHSELNLSSLELGDSALYFCASSVGGTLNEQFFGPGTRLTVL.

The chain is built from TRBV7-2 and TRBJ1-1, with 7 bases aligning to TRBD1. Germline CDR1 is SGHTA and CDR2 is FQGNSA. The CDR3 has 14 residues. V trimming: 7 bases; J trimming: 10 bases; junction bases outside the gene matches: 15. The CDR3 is CASIIGGSGARAFF. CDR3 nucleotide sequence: TGTGCCAGCATCATAGGGGGCTCAGGGGCGAGAGCTTTCTTT. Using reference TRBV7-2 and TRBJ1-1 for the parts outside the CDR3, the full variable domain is GAGVSQSPSNKVTEKGKDVELRCDPISGHTALYWYRQSLGQGLEFLIYFQGNSAPDKSGLPSDRFSAERTGGSVSTLTIQRTQQEDSAVYLCASIIGGSGARAFFGQGTRLTVV.

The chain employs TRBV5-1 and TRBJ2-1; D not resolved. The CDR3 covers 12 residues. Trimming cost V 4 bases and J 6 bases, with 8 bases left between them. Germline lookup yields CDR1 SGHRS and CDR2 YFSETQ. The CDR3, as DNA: TGCGCCAGCAGCCGAGTTGGCAATGAGCAGTTCTTC. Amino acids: CASSRVGNEQFF. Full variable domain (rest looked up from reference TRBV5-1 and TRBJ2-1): KAGVTQTPRYLIKTRGQQVTLSCSPISGHRSVSWYQQTPGQGLQFLFEYFSETQRNKGNFPGRFSGRQFSNSRSEMNVSTLELGDSALYLCASSRVGNEQFFGPGTRLTVL.

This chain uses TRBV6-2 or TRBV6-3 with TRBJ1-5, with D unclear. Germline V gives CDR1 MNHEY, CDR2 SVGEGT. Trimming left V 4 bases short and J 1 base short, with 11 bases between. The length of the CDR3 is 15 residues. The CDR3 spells CASSSHGRSNQPQHF. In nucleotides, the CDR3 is TGTGCCAGCAGTTCCCACGGGAGGAGCAATCAGCCCCAGCATTTT.